Listed here are 20 T cell receptor beta chains from one sample, sequenced in a study of T-cell reconstitution after alpha-beta-depleted transplantation in children. Researchers prepared the TCRbeta library using unique molecular identifiers, the study reports. MiXCR, applied by TCRdb to the PCR reads, yields one record per CDR3 protein. The data hold 780,000 or so distinct CDR3 sequences, with 16% observed a single time. The material was PBMCs, mostly from graft donor cells, obtained 360 days after TCRalphabeta/CD19-depleted stem cell transplant. These receptors all come from a male patient aged 10 to 17 who had a stem cell transplant for acute lymphoblastic leukemia, so the T cells may come from the graft donor.

The sample holds a few counts of this clonotype. The chain couples TRBV27 to TRBJ1-4, with TRBD1 matching 8 bases. Germline loops: CDR1 MNHEY, CDR2 SMNVEV (reference sequence). Trimming cost V 4 bases and J 7 bases; bases outside gene matches: 5. The CDR3 loop spans 14 amino acids. CDR3 in amino acids: CASSSQGAGEKLFF. The CDR3 DNA is TGTGCCAGCAGTTCCCAGGGGGCCGGTGAAAAACTGTTTTTT.

This clonotype was seen only a few times. The genes are TRBV29-1 and TRBJ2-3; 7 bases match TRBD2. Unmatched junction bases numbered 16, after V lost 4 bases and J lost 0 bases. The CDR3 consists of 18 residues. Germline lookup yields CDR1 SQVTM and CDR2 ANQGSEA. In nucleotides, the CDR3 is TGCAGCGTTGTATTCGGCGGGAGTGCCTTCTCTAGCACAGATACGCAGTATTTT. Its protein is CSVVFGGSAFSSTDTQYF.

This clonotype was counted between two and nine times. CDR3 protein: CASSPASRYEQYF. The CDR3 DNA reads as TGTGCCAGCAGCCCCGCGAGTAGGTACGAGCAGTACTTC. The V and J genes are TRBV4-2 and TRBJ2-7; D is uncertain. The ends were cut back, 4 bases at V and 4 bases at J, with 11 bases in the middle. The germline V gene encodes CDR1 LGHNA and CDR2 YNFKEQ. The CDR3 extends over 13 amino acids.

The chain couples TRBV20-1 to TRBJ2-7; no clear D. There are 13 residues in the CDR3. V lost 5 bases and J lost 3, with 14 bases in between. The germline V gene encodes CDR1 DFQATT and CDR2 SNEGSKA (reference sequence). CDR3 in amino acids: CSAPAVASYEQYF. In nucleotides, the CDR3 is TGCAGTGCTCCCGCGGTGGCTAGCTACGAGCAGTACTTC.

This clonotype was counted ten times or more. The gene calls are TRBV10-3 and TRBJ2-1; 7 bases are shared with TRBD1. Germline trimming cut 11 bases from V and 2 bases from J; bases unmatched to any gene: 12. This CDR3 region has 15 residues. Germline CDR1 is ENHRY and CDR2 is SYGVKD. The CDR3 loop is CAPSRQGGPYNEQFF. The CDR3 DNA sequence: TGTGCCCCTTCCCGACAGGGCGGTCCCTACAATGAGCAGTTCTTC.

The chain joins TRBV29-1 to TRBJ2-7; 9 nucleotides agree with TRBD1. From germline, CDR1 is SQVTM and CDR2 ANQGSEA. The CDR3 has 14 amino acids. J was trimmed by 3 bases and V by 4 bases; bases with no gene match: 7. Here the CDR3 reads CSVVSGQGYYEQYF. DNA of the CDR3: TGCAGCGTTGTGTCGGGACAGGGATACTACGAGCAGTACTTC.

This clonotype was observed a few times. J is TRBJ1-4 and V is TRBV29-1, with 7 positions matching TRBD1. CDR1 is SQVTM, CDR2 ANQGSEA, per germline. The CDR3 covers 15 residues. With 4 bases clipped from V and 5 bases from J, the junction kept 10 bases outside the gene matches. CDR3 sequence (DNA): TGCAGCGTTGCGGGCAGGGGGGCCCCGAATGAAAAACTGTTTTTT. Translated, it gives CSVAGRGAPNEKLFF.

This clonotype was counted only a few times. The CDR3 region is CATSGPLAGATWGSTYNEQFF. The CDR3, as DNA: TGTGCCACCAGTGGTCCCCTGGCAGGGGCCACTTGGGGGTCTACCTACAATGAGCAGTTCTTC. The V gene is TRBV24-1, the J gene TRBJ2-1, with D perhaps TRBD1 (6 bases). The V gene's germline CDR1 is KGHDR and CDR2 SFDVKD. The CDR3 contains 21 residues. V lost 5 bases to trimming and J lost 2 bases, with 30 bases between them.

V and J are TRBV5-6 and TRBJ2-1, with 8 nucleotides matching TRBD1. Germline CDR1 and CDR2: SGHDT and YYEEEE. V was clipped by 4 bases and J by 10 bases; unmatched bases: 13. CDR3 length equals 15 residues. CDR3 amino acids: CASSDTGGWYLEQFF. The CDR3 DNA is TGTGCCAGCAGCGATACAGGGGGTTGGTACTTGGAGCAGTTCTTC.

About this clonotype itself: A much more abundant neighbour one base away suggests this may be a read error. The chain is built from TRBV24-1 and TRBJ2-5; tentatively, D is TRBD2 (5 bases). The CDR3 is 15 residues long. CDR1 and CDR2 (germline): KGHDR, SFDVKD. The CDR3 loop reads CATSDLDTGKEAQYF. The CDR3 DNA reads TGTGCCACCAGTGATTTGGATACGGGAAAAGAGGCCCAGTACTTC.

This clonotype was recorded many times. This chain joins TRBV4-2 and TRBJ2-1; TRBD2 matches 12 bases. After removal of 0 bases from V and 0 bases from J, the junction contained 6 bases not matched to a gene. There are 19 residues in the CDR3. Germline lookup yields CDR1 LGHNA and CDR2 YNFKEQ. The CDR3 region is CASSQDPSGRDGSYNEQFF. The CDR3 nucleotides are TGTGCCAGCAGCCAAGACCCTAGCGGGAGGGACGGCTCCTACAATGAGCAGTTCTTC.

This clonotype was detected only a few times. This sequence joins TRBV5-5 and TRBJ2-5; maybe TRBD2 (6 bases). The length of the CDR3 is 16 residues. V lost 0 bases and J 3 bases, leaving 15 bases between the germline ends. Per the germline V gene, CDR1 is SGHKS and CDR2 is YYEKEE (reference sequence). Here the CDR3 reads CASSLVTSSIEETQYF. The CDR3 nucleotides are TGTGCCAGCAGCTTGGTCACTAGCTCCATTGAAGAGACCCAGTACTTC.

This clonotype came up a few times. Here the CDR3 reads CASSFTGGFGYTF. The CDR3 nucleotides read TGTGCCAGCAGTTTCACGGGAGGGTTTGGCTACACCTTC. The chain carries TRBV12-3 or TRBV12-4 and TRBJ1-2; no clear D. V was shortened by 3 bases and J by 7 bases, with 12 bases between the two germline ends. The CDR3 is made up of 13 amino acids.

This clonotype was observed a few times. V gene TRBV6-5 combines with J gene TRBJ1-5; no clear D. CDR3 length: 14 amino acids. V gave up 2 bases and J gave up 4 bases, with 9 bases separating them. Germline V CDR1 and CDR2: MNHEY, SVGAGI. The CDR3 loop is CASSYDLRNQPQHF. CDR3 sequence (DNA): TGTGCCAGCAGTTACGATCTCCGGAATCAGCCCCAGCATTTT.

The genes are TRBV7-3 and TRBJ2-5; D is possibly TRBD2 (6 bases). The germline V gene has CDR1 SGHTA and CDR2 FQGTGA. The CDR3 covers 15 residues. The ends were cut back, 5 bases at V and 4 bases at J, with 17 bases in the middle. In nucleotides, the CDR3 is TGTGCCAGCAGCCTAGAGCGGACTATCCTAGAGACCCAGTACTTC. This translates into CASSLERTILETQYF.

The chain employs TRBV2 and TRBJ1-5; tentatively, D is TRBD1 (6 bases). The CDR3 contains 16 residues. Germline V gene sequence: CDR1 SNHLY, CDR2 FYNNEI. The V and J ends lost 2 bases and 0 bases respectively, with 11 bases between them. The CDR3 loop reads CASSEQGRFSNQPQHF. The CDR3 nucleotides are TGTGCCAGCAGTGAACAGGGGCGTTTTAGCAATCAGCCCCAGCATTTT.

This clonotype has a handful of counts. This sequence joins TRBV7-2 and TRBJ2-2; D might be TRBD2 (5 bases). This CDR3 contains 17 residues. The germline V gene has CDR1 SGHTA and CDR2 FQGNSA. The V end lost 8 bases, the J end lost 0 bases, and 19 bases lay between the germline ends. The CDR3 protein is CASPRRASSANTGELFF. CDR3 DNA sequence: TGTGCCAGCCCGCGGCGGGCCTCTTCCGCGAACACCGGGGAGCTGTTTTTT.

This clonotype was counted many times. V is TRBV20-1 and J is TRBJ2-3; maybe TRBD1 (5 bases). V lost 6 bases and J lost 6, with 10 bases in between. The CDR3 loop spans 11 amino acids. Germline V gene lookup returns CDR1 DFQATT and CDR2 SNEGSKA (reference sequence). This CDR3 reads CSAARGDTQYF. The CDR3 DNA follows: TGCAGTGCCGCAAGGGGTGATACGCAGTATTTT.

This clonotype showed up just a few times. The chain couples TRBV5-1 to TRBJ2-7; tentative D call: TRBD1 (6 bases). The CDR3 sequence is 15 residues long. V was pared by 4 bases and J by 5 bases, with 19 bases between. The germline CDR1 and CDR2 sequences are SGHRS and YFSETQ. CDR3 protein: CASSGSTTGFHEQYF. The CDR3 region has the DNA TGCGCCAGCAGCGGATCCACTACAGGGTTCCACGAGCAGTACTTC. Combining the CDR3 with reference TRBV5-1 and TRBJ2-7 gives the whole variable domain KAGVTQTPRYLIKTRGQQVTLSCSPISGHRSVSWYQQTPGQGLQFLFEYFSETQRNKGNFPGRFSGRQFSNSRSEMNVSTLELGDSALYLCASSGSTTGFHEQYFGPGTRLTVT.

This clonotype was recorded many times. The V gene is TRBV4-1, the J gene TRBJ2-7; 9 positions agree with TRBD2. Looked up from germline, CDR1 is MGHRA and CDR2 is YSYEKL. The CDR3 is 14 amino acids. V dropped 2 bases and J dropped 2; count of bases not matched to a gene: 1. The CDR3 DNA sequence: TGCGCCAGCAGCCAATCTAGCGGGGCCTACGAGCAGTACTTC. Translating it yields CASSQSSGAYEQYF.